This T cell receptor (beta chain) is drawn from a study of blood T cell repertoires in COVID-19. Study summary: Sites across the United States, Italy and Spain contributed samples from acute and convalescent COVID-19. Sources were T cells, B-cell-depleted T cells, or PBMCs; the material itself was cDNA or gDNA.

Study processing details: Reference gene primers were amplified, and this amplification served to estimate nucleated cell counts. The data were produced by immunoSEQ multiplex PCR, yet TCRdb's version contains in-frame clones alone and is incomplete. For V, J and clone size, that table is used; D and trimming come from the DNA. This sample carries roughly 250,000 clones, roughly 86% of them seen once, and the ten largest clones take 2.3%. CDR3 length equals 16 residues. Germline CDR1 is SGDLS and CDR2 is YYNGEE. Germline trimming cut 0 bases from V and 2 bases from J; bases unmatched to any gene: 3. The chain combines TRBV9 with TRBJ1-1, with TRBD1 matching 11 bases. This TCR derives from a woman aged 50 to 60 with acute or convalescent COVID-19. Sequencing was done on a sample of peripheral blood. CDR3 nucleotide sequence: TGTGCCAGCAGCGTAGGGACAGGGGGCTTCAACACTGAAGCTTTCTTT. Amino acid sequence: CASSVGTGGFNTEAFF.